This TCR beta chain came from a study of Graves' ophthalmopathy and Graves' hyperthyroidism. Germline loops: CDR1 MNHNS, CDR2 SASEGT. V was clipped by 6 bases and J by 7 bases; unmatched bases: 6. This CDR3 has 14 amino acids. This clonotype was counted many times. Transcripts of RNA were the source for amplifying TCR beta CDR3 regions. HTBI-primed RT-PCR formed the first round, and a multiplex PCR formed the second. TCRdb passed the multiplex PCR reads through MiXCR, listing each CDR3 protein once. Found here are over 450,000 distinct CDR3 sequences, under 15% of them singletons; the top ten hold over 7.5%.

This TCR came from a woman in her thirties with Graves' ophthalmopathy. The chain couples TRBV6-1 to TRBJ1-6; 7 positions agree with TRBD1. The sample comprised blood. The chain's CDR3 is CASSLQGQNSPLHF. The DNA of the CDR3 is TGTGCCAGCAGCCTACAGGGGCAAAATTCACCCCTCCACTTT.